This paragraph reports one T cell receptor beta chain. This CDR3 is built from 13 residues. V shed 4 bases, J shed 5 bases, and the junction held 1 base outside the gene matches. CDR1 is WSHSY and CDR2 is SAAADI in the germline V gene. PCR employed 60 Vbeta and 13 Jbeta primers. This table comes from immunoSEQ multiplex PCR, and its TCRdb copy is limited to in-frame clones, with some not included. The sample gives roughly 150,000 clones, 64% of which show up once; about 3% is in the top ten. The data are from a study of cytomegalovirus exposure and HLA in healthy donors. The clonotype originates from a woman in her thirties in good health and CMV-seropositive. Sequencing used PBMCs. The chain has TRBV10-2 and TRBJ1-4; 7 bases fit TRBD1. CDR3 region: CASSVQGNEKLFF. Here the CDR3 DNA reads TGCGCCAGCAGTGTACAGGGGAATGAAAAACTGTTTTTT.